A single TCR beta chain is shown here with its context. Here immunoSEQ multiplex PCR was the method, and the copy in TCRdb shows in-frame clones only, minus some. Here the sample spans almost 400,000 clones, approximately 91% being singletons. This entry belongs to a study of Ad26.COV2.S vaccination and SARS-CoV-2 variants. Germline V lookup: CDR1 MDHEN, CDR2 SYDVKM. This CDR3 spans 16 amino acids. Trimming removed 5 bases from V and 3 bases from J; junction bases left unmatched: 12. Documented treatment: roughly 20 received Ad26.COV2.S at low or high dose, single or two shots; about 5 received placebo; per-sample allocation not given. Each sample was drawn 63 days after the first injection (of vaccine or placebo).

The chain combines TRBV28 with TRBJ2-7; 8 nucleotides align to TRBD2. The sequenced sample was peripheral blood, obtained in a trial of Ad26.COV2.S vaccine versus placebo. This TCR was sampled from a person aged 18-65 years who received the Ad26.COV2.S COVID-19 vaccine or a placebo. DNA of the CDR3: TGTGCCAGCAGTACCCAGATTAGCGGGAAGGACTACGAGCAGTACTTC. Translated: CASSTQISGKDYEQYF.